This T cell receptor (beta chain) was identified during a study of T cells after yellow fever vaccination. Study-level results: A weaker but faster secondary response was observed, peaking on day 5 versus 15. FACS-sorted repertoires might harbor abundant contaminating clonotypes from the bulk population. Shared CD4/CD8 clonotypes were a small share, likely from convergent recombination.

The V gene lost 5 bases and the J gene lost 2 bases, with 17 bases spanning the gap. The CDR3 covers 15 residues. From germline, CDR1 is DFQATT and CDR2 SNEGSKA (reference sequence). A few counts support this clonotype. Its target is unknown. For TCR, cDNA came from 5'RACE template switching, which added a universal primer site and UMIs. TCRdb processed the 5' RACE reads anew with MiXCR; each CDR3 protein has one entry. The repertoire has approximately 260,000 distinct CDR3 sequences, around 4.9% of them found once; the top ten carry approximately 3.5%. J is TRBJ2-3 and V is TRBV20-1; possibly TRBD1 or TRBD2 for D (5 bases each). Sequenced here: CD4+ T cells sorted from PBMCs, sampled on the day of the yellow fever booster vaccination. The receptor comes from a man in his late teens or twenties who received the YFV17D yellow fever vaccine. As DNA, the CDR3 is TGCAGTGCTTTGAACCGGGACGCACACACAGATACGCAGTATTTT. It codes for CSALNRDAHTDTQYF.